Shown below are 30 T cell receptor beta chains from a single sample sequenced in a study of Graves' ophthalmopathy and Graves' hyperthyroidism. Amplification of TCR beta CDR3 regions used RNA transcripts. HTBI primers served in a first-round RT-PCR, which a second-round multiplex PCR followed. TCRdb reprocessed the multiplex PCR reads with MiXCR, giving one entry per CDR3 protein. Of 300,000 to 500,000 distinct CDR3 sequences listed, 15% are singletons. Sequenced sample: peripheral blood. These receptor sequences come from a young woman with stable Graves' hyperthyroidism.

The chain couples TRBV12-3 or TRBV12-4 to TRBJ2-7, with 12 bases that match TRBD2. The CDR3 has 17 residues. V was pared by 5 bases and J by 3 bases, with 11 bases of the junction left unmatched. The CDR3 is CASSPSSSGRANYEQYF. The CDR3 DNA sequence: TGTGCCAGCAGTCCCTCCTCTAGCGGGAGGGCCAACTACGAGCAGTACTTC.

This clonotype was seen repeatedly, ten times or more. The chain carries TRBV5-1 and TRBJ2-5, with D possibly called TRBD1 or TRBD2 (6 bases each). The CDR3 contains 15 residues. Germline CDR1 reads SGHRS; CDR2 reads YFSETQ. V was clipped by 4 bases and J by 0 bases, with 13 bases between them. CDR3 region: CASSQEGGDQETQYF. DNA of the CDR3: TGCGCCAGCAGCCAAGAGGGGGGAGACCAAGAGACCCAGTACTTC.

This clonotype was detected many times. The V gene is TRBV6-2 or TRBV6-3, the J gene TRBJ1-2; D may be TRBD1 (5 bases). CDR1 is MNHEY and CDR2 is SVGEGT in the germline V gene. There are 16 residues in the CDR3. Trimming took 4 bases from V and 2 from J, leaving 17 bases between them. The CDR3 spells CASSLGPRDENYGYTF. Written as DNA, the CDR3 is TGTGCCAGCAGTTTGGGTCCCAGGGACGAGAACTATGGCTACACCTTC.

In this sample, this clonotype turned up many times. The chain employs TRBV12-3 or TRBV12-4 and TRBJ1-5; the D is unclear. V lost 1 base to trimming and J lost 9 bases, with 13 bases between them. The CDR3 extends over 14 amino acids. In nucleotides, the CDR3 is TGTGCCAGCAGTTTAGGTCTCCGGGGTGGGCCCCAGCATTTT. As protein: CASSLGLRGGPQHF.

This clonotype showed up just a few times. The rearrangement joins TRBV2 to TRBJ1-4, with 7 positions matching TRBD1. The CDR3 contains 15 residues. Losses at the gene ends were 6 bases for V and 1 base for J; bases not matched to a gene: 5. Germline V CDR1 and CDR2: SNHLY, FYNNEI. CDR3 nucleotides: TGTGCCAGCAGGAGGGGGCTTATAACTAATGAAAAACTGTTTTTT. Amino acids: CASRRGLITNEKLFF.

In its sample, this clonotype was seen many times. This chain links TRBV24-1 with TRBJ2-5; 9 bases are shared with TRBD1. Germline V gene data show CDR1 as KGHDR and CDR2 as SFDVKD. The length of the CDR3 is 16 residues. V shed 4 bases, J shed 1 base, and the junction held 6 bases outside the gene matches. The CDR3 coding sequence is TGTGCCACCAGTGACCCGACAGGGGGACTCCAAGAGACCCAGTACTTC. This sequence encodes CATSDPTGGLQETQYF.

This clonotype was found many times. The genes are TRBV4-1 and TRBJ1-2, with D possibly being TRBD1 (5 bases). The CDR3 extends over 19 amino acids. Germline V gene lookup returns CDR1 MGHRA and CDR2 YSYEKL. V was shortened by 0 bases and J by 5 bases, with 25 bases between the two germline ends. Written as DNA, the CDR3 is TGCGCCAGCAGCCAAGACGGTCTGGGAACAGGTCGTTCTCAGTATGGCTACACCTTC. This encodes CASSQDGLGTGRSQYGYTF.

This clonotype was found a few times. V and J are TRBV16 and TRBJ2-7; D could derive from TRBD1 or TRBD2 (6 bases each). The germline gives CDR1 KGHSY, CDR2 FQNENV. Deletions cut 0 bases from V and 3 bases from J, with 15 bases between. This CDR3 spans 16 amino acids. The CDR3 bases are TGTGCCAGCAGCCAATCGGTGGGGGGCAGCCTCTACGAGCAGTACTTC. The encoded protein is CASSQSVGGSLYEQYF.

The V gene is TRBV6-2 or TRBV6-3, the J gene TRBJ2-3; 8 bases map to TRBD1. This CDR3 spans 15 amino acids. CDR1 MNHEY and CDR2 SVGEGT come from the germline V gene. After removal of 2 bases from V and 4 bases from J, the junction contained 5 bases not matched to a gene. CDR3 region: CASSYSDRGADTQYF. The CDR3 region has the DNA TGTGCCAGCAGTTACAGCGACAGGGGCGCAGATACGCAGTATTTT.

The rearrangement uses TRBV7-9 and TRBJ1-5; D uncertain. V was clipped by 4 bases and J by 0 bases, with 10 bases between them. Germline V lookup: CDR1 SEHNR, CDR2 FQNEAQ (reference sequence). The CDR3 is 15 residues long. CDR3 nucleotide sequence: TGTGCCAGCAGCTCAGGACGTAATAGCAATCAGCCCCAGCATTTT. It yields the protein CASSSGRNSNQPQHF.

CDR3 sequence (DNA): TGTGCCAGCAGTTACCCAATATCCGGGACAGGAGGGGGGTTGGACGAGCAGTACTTC. Translation gives CASSYPISGTGGGLDEQYF. The chain joins TRBV6-2 or TRBV6-3 to TRBJ2-7, with TRBD1 matching 8 bases. CDR1 and CDR2 from the germline V gene are MNHEY and SVGEGT. V gave up 2 bases and J gave up 5 bases; unmatched junction bases: 20. The CDR3 has 19 amino acids.

This clonotype was recorded many times. The chain employs TRBV27 and TRBJ1-1; 8 nucleotides agree with TRBD1. This CDR3 contains 15 residues. CDR1 is MNHEY, CDR2 SMNVEV, per germline (reference sequence). Trimming cost V 5 bases and J 3 bases; bases outside gene matches: 8. CDR3 sequence reads: CASSRLDRADTEAFF. CDR3 nucleotide sequence: TGTGCCAGCAGTCGATTGGACAGGGCTGACACTGAAGCTTTCTTT.

This clonotype showed up many times. This rearrangement joins TRBV12-3 or TRBV12-4 to TRBJ1-1; unclear D gene. This CDR3 is built from 14 residues. Trimming pared 1 base from V and 3 bases from J, leaving 9 bases between. CDR3 bases: TGTGCCAGCAGTTTAGGACTCCTCTACACTGAAGCTTTCTTT. Amino acid sequence: CASSLGLLYTEAFF.

This clonotype was recorded at least ten times. J is TRBJ2-5 and V is TRBV29-1; no clear D gene. The germline gives CDR1 SQVTM, CDR2 ANQGSEA. V was trimmed by 8 bases and J by 3 bases, leaving 16 bases between them. The CDR3 is made up of 13 amino acids. This CDR3 reads CSLGDWSKETQYF. In nucleotides, the CDR3 is TGCAGCCTTGGAGATTGGAGCAAAGAGACCCAGTACTTC.

The table lists this clonotype with many counts. This chain joins TRBV6-5 and TRBJ1-2; 9 bases are a match to TRBD1. The V gene's germline CDR1 is MNHEY and CDR2 SVGAGI. V shed 2 bases and J 3 bases; nucleotides not matched to a gene: 1. The length of the CDR3 is 14 residues. In DNA form, the CDR3 reads TGTGCCAGCAGTTACACAGGGGGCGACTATGGCTACACCTTC. This gives the protein CASSYTGGDYGYTF.

This clonotype was seen repeatedly, ten times or more. The chain combines TRBV12-3 or TRBV12-4 with TRBJ1-5, with D perhaps TRBD1 (5 bases). There are 14 residues in the CDR3. The V end was cut by 6 bases, the J end by 10 bases, with 19 bases between. CDR3 coding DNA: TGTGCCAGCAGCATCCCGGGACCCCTCTTTCCCCAGCATTTT. Protein: CASSIPGPLFPQHF.

This clonotype was counted ten times or more. V gene TRBV20-1 combines with J gene TRBJ1-1; no definite D call. Looked up from germline, CDR1 is DFQATT and CDR2 is SNEGSKA (reference sequence). V lost 0 bases, J lost 4 bases, and 18 bases lay in between. This CDR3 comprises 16 residues. The CDR3 sequence: CSARDPPSLLSTEAFF. The DNA for the CDR3 is TGCAGTGCTAGAGACCCCCCCTCGCTTCTGAGCACTGAAGCTTTCTTT.

The sample holds many counts of this clonotype. The V gene is TRBV2, the J gene TRBJ1-5; possibly TRBD1 for D (5 bases). The CDR3 is made up of 15 amino acids. V was trimmed by 5 bases and J by 4 bases, leaving 15 bases between them. Germline values: CDR1 SNHLY, CDR2 FYNNEI. The CDR3 region is CASSTKGSRNQPQHF. The CDR3 bases are TGTGCCAGCAGTACCAAGGGGAGTAGGAATCAGCCCCAGCATTTT.

This clonotype was counted ten times or more. This chain links TRBV12-3 or TRBV12-4 with TRBJ1-5; D is unresolved. V lost 2 bases to trimming and J lost 5 bases, with 13 bases between them. The CDR3 totals 15 residues. The DNA of the CDR3 is TGTGCCAGCAGTTTATTCGCTTCCGGGGATCAGCCCCAGCATTTT. Amino acids: CASSLFASGDQPQHF.

This clonotype was seen repeatedly, ten times or more. The chain combines TRBV6-5 with TRBJ2-7; TRBD1 aligns across 7 bases. Unmatched junction bases numbered 5, after V lost 3 bases and J lost 3 bases. This CDR3 has 14 amino acids. CDR1 and CDR2 from the germline V gene are MNHEY and SVGAGI. The CDR3, as DNA: TGTGCCAGCAGTTATTCAGGGGGAGTCTACGAGCAGTACTTC. Translated, it gives CASSYSGGVYEQYF.

In this sample, this clonotype turned up many times. The rearrangement links TRBV6-1 to TRBJ1-1; D is unclear. Germline CDR1 and CDR2: MNHNS and SASEGT. The CDR3 extends over 13 amino acids. With 6 bases removed from V and 0 bases from J, the gap between germline ends came to 8 bases. DNA for the CDR3: TGTGCCAGCAGGCAAGGGATGAACACTGAAGCTTTCTTT. It is translated as CASRQGMNTEAFF.

This clonotype showed up many times. The chain joins TRBV7-8 to TRBJ1-1; D gene unclear. The V gene lost 1 base and the J gene lost 5 bases, with 11 bases spanning the gap. Germline CDR1 SGHVS, CDR2 FQNEAQ. The CDR3 has 14 residues. The CDR3 coding sequence is TGTGCCAGCAGCTTAGGAAGGGTAGGGACTGAAGCTTTCTTT. This codes for CASSLGRVGTEAFF.

This clonotype occurred a few times. V and J are TRBV9 and TRBJ2-7; D possibly uses TRBD1 or TRBD2 (5 bases each). The CDR3 runs to 15 residues. Germline assignment: CDR1 SGDLS and CDR2 YYNGEE. V lost 6 bases to trimming and J lost 0 bases, with 16 bases between them. In DNA form, the CDR3 reads TGTGCCAGCAACCACCCCGGGACGGCCTCCTACGAGCAGTACTTC. Its translation: CASNHPGTASYEQYF.

This clonotype occurred many times. The gene calls are TRBV5-1 and TRBJ2-7; 9 bases map to TRBD1. The trim removed 0 bases at V and 2 bases at J, leaving 3 bases unmatched. Germline lookup yields CDR1 SGHRS and CDR2 YFSETQ. The CDR3 runs 15 residues. The CDR3 sequence: CASSLGGTGPYEQYF. The CDR3 DNA reads as TGCGCCAGCAGCTTGGGGGGGACAGGGCCCTACGAGCAGTACTTC.

This clonotype was counted at least ten times. The chain is built from TRBV12-3 or TRBV12-4 and TRBJ1-5, with 12 bases that match TRBD1. Trimming cost V 5 bases and J 1 base; bases outside gene matches: 9. The CDR3 is made up of 18 amino acids. The CDR3 here is CASSPRDRGRGSNQPQHF. CDR3 in DNA: TGTGCCAGCAGTCCCCGGGACAGGGGGCGCGGAAGCAATCAGCCCCAGCATTTT.

The chain employs TRBV5-1 and TRBJ2-6; a possible D gene is TRBD1 (6 bases). This CDR3 is 19 amino acids long. Germline-derived CDR1 and CDR2 are SGHRS and YFSETQ. With 0 bases removed from V and 0 bases from J, the gap between germline ends came to 16 bases. CDR3 region: CASSLEPGTFNSGANVLTF. The CDR3 DNA reads TGCGCCAGCAGCTTGGAGCCCGGGACATTCAACTCTGGGGCCAACGTCCTGACTTTC.

The V and J genes are TRBV18 and TRBJ1-6, with a tentative D call TRBD1 (6 bases). CDR1 is KGHSH and CDR2 is LQKENI in the germline V gene. The V end was cut by 1 base, the J end by 7 bases, with 11 bases between. The CDR3 contains 15 residues. The CDR3 DNA reads as TGTGCCAGCTCACCACTGAGGACAGAAAATTCACCCCTCCACTTT. The encoded protein is CASSPLRTENSPLHF.

This clonotype was detected ten times or more. The V gene is TRBV12-5, the J gene TRBJ1-1; maybe TRBD1 (6 bases). V was clipped by 3 bases and J by 8 bases, with 13 bases between them. Per germline, CDR1 LGHNT and CDR2 FRNRAP. This CDR3 has 13 residues. The CDR3 spells CASGLSGVDEAFF. Written as DNA, the CDR3 is TGTGCTAGTGGTTTATCAGGGGTTGACGAAGCTTTCTTT.

This clonotype occurred many times. The CDR3 DNA follows: TGTGCCAGCAGCCGAACAGGGGGCGCGGGAACTGAAGCTTTCTTT. It is translated as CASSRTGGAGTEAFF. This chain joins TRBV11-2 and TRBJ1-1, with TRBD1 identical over 9 bases. Trimming cost V 5 bases and J 5 bases; bases outside gene matches: 9. Germline V CDR1 and CDR2: SGHAT, FQNNGV. This CDR3 is built from 15 residues.

The table lists this clonotype with a few counts. This clone may be a read error of a much larger clone one base away. The genes are TRBV6-1 and TRBJ2-5, with 13 bases matching TRBD2. Germline V gene lookup returns CDR1 MNHNS and CDR2 SASEGT. This CDR3 is built from 16 residues. CDR3 loop: CASSEGTSGAQGTQYF. In nucleotides, the CDR3 is TGTGCCAGCAGTGAGGGGACTAGCGGGGCCCAAGGGACCCAGTACTTC.